This T cell receptor beta chain comes out of a study of blood T cell repertoires in COVID-19. Study context: Sample material is recorded as cDNA or gDNA derived from T cells, B-cell-depleted T cells, or PBMCs.

How the authors handled the data: Estimates of nucleated cell counts were drawn from the amplification of reference gene primers. Method: immunoSEQ multiplex PCR; TCRdb's copy keeps in-frame clones and lacks some. Clone size and V and J calls were adopted from that table, with D and trimming inferred from the DNA. The sample holds about 200,000 clones, approximately 87% seen once. Germline lookup yields CDR1 SGHVS and CDR2 FQNEAQ. CDR3 length equals 11 residues. V lost 7 bases and J lost 8, with 9 bases in between. This clone has more than one count but fewer than ten. The TCR sequence derives from a woman aged 70-85 years with acute or convalescent COVID-19. The rearrangement uses TRBV7-8 and TRBJ2-1, with unresolved D. Sequences were obtained from peripheral blood. The CDR3 nucleotides are TGTGCCAGCACCGTCAACTATGAGCAGTTCTTC. It specifies CASTVNYEQFF.